The rows below give T cell receptor beta chains drawn from one sample of a study of T cells after yellow fever vaccination. TCRdb recomputed calls from the 5' RACE reads with MiXCR, one row per CDR3 protein. The repertoire holds 200,000 or so distinct CDR3 sequences, with approximately 6.3% as singletons. The sequences come from CD4+ T cells sorted from PBMCs, collected on the day of the yellow fever booster vaccination. The receptors were gathered from a man younger than 45 who received the YFV17D yellow fever vaccine. The CDR3 runs from the conserved cysteine through the conserved F or W.

j_gene,v_gene,CDR3aa
TRBJ2-7,TRBV3-1,CASSSDTVYEQYF
TRBJ2-1,TRBV27,CASSLLPKGRNEQFF
TRBJ2-1,TRBV12-5,CASGVTSGRRFGNEQFF
TRBJ2-1,TRBV2,CASSDRRFVSEQFF
TRBJ2-5,TRBV5-1,CASSLVGQQETQYF
TRBJ2-3,TRBV27,CASRGRWFPSTDTQYF
TRBJ2-3,TRBV5-1,CASSRGLAGGTPSYF
TRBJ1-1,TRBV5-5,CASSADGGLNTEAFF
TRBJ2-1,TRBV18,CASSPPSGRMNEQFF
TRBJ2-7,TRBV11-2,CASSLVMGSYEQYF
TRBJ1-5,TRBV11-2,CASSLNTGFQPQHF
TRBJ2-2,TRBV7-2,CASSLNAGMNTGELFF
TRBJ1-1,TRBV6-2/TRBV6-3,CASSRLGTGGTEAFF
TRBJ1-1,TRBV29-1,CSVDVQGATNTEAFF
TRBJ2-7,TRBV7-4,CASSFWGRGVLDEQYF
TRBJ2-1,TRBV20-1,CSARTQDVGTSSYNEQFF
TRBJ2-2,TRBV19,CATQWLGTQTGELFF
TRBJ1-5,TRBV5-6,CASSRSRNQPQHF
TRBJ2-1,TRBV20-1,CSARGGGDEQFF
TRBJ2-2,TRBV6-5,CASSRGRGTGELFF
TRBJ1-5,TRBV7-2,CASSLNLQPQHF
TRBJ2-1,TRBV7-3,CASGGRTAVPNNEQFF
TRBJ2-5,TRBV18,CASSPLRSGTQYF
TRBJ2-3,TRBV27,CASSLLGLDSDTDTQYF
TRBJ2-7,TRBV3-1,CASSKGARSYEQYF
TRBJ2-2,TRBV3-1,CASSQTSGVNTGELFF
TRBJ2-2,TRBV2,CASSDSGAERSGELFF
TRBJ2-1,TRBV7-2,CASSLVWGGTYNEQFF
TRBJ2-1,TRBV12-3/TRBV12-4,CASSLLTSGSEQFF
TRBJ2-5,TRBV5-1,CASSASKETQYF
TRBJ2-6,TRBV4-3,CASSQDVGGRIGTGANVLTF
TRBJ1-3,TRBV5-6,CASSLDGENTIHF
TRBJ2-1,TRBV5-1,CASSFRRSDNEQFF
TRBJ2-1,TRBV18,CASSYDLLNEQFF
TRBJ2-5,TRBV7-9,CASSLDWGWQETQYF
TRBJ2-1,TRBV7-2,CASRPGGGDYEQFF
TRBJ2-5,TRBV7-9,CASSLSRAGPQETQYF
TRBJ1-2,TRBV5-4,CASSLEGSYGYTF
TRBJ2-5,TRBV12-3/TRBV12-4,CASTQGAGGTQDTQYF
TRBJ2-7,TRBV7-2,CASSPSGQAYYEQYF
TRBJ2-1,TRBV20-1,CSATGLAGGGEQFF
TRBJ2-4,TRBV6-6,CASGPIAKNIQYF
TRBJ2-3,TRBV14,CASSQGVWDSTDTQYF
TRBJ2-5,TRBV5-1,CASSLGLASETQYF
TRBJ2-1,TRBV14,CASSQPSGLGYEQFF
TRBJ1-5,TRBV20-1,CSGGGWDSNQPQHF
TRBJ2-5,TRBV3-1,CASSRPGLAGQETQYF
TRBJ2-2,TRBV5-5,CASQGDPAGGELFF
TRBJ2-1,TRBV12-3/TRBV12-4,CASSFTEEQFF
TRBJ1-6,TRBV30,CAWNPGRSSYNSPLHF
TRBJ1-2,TRBV6-1,CASSEALYGYTF
TRBJ2-1,TRBV3-1,CASSRGLAGANEQFF
TRBJ2-5,TRBV5-1,CASSLTGGRGETQYF
TRBJ2-5,TRBV28,CASSTQGAETQYF
TRBJ2-4,TRBV12-3/TRBV12-4,CASSRGTSGIQYF
TRBJ2-7,TRBV6-2/TRBV6-3,CASSIVAAEQYF
TRBJ2-1,TRBV6-2/TRBV6-3,CASSYRDRGRVLSYNEQFF
TRBJ1-2,TRBV15,CATSGGGTVTANYGYTF
TRBJ2-1,TRBV6-5,CASSYHPTSGVGEQFF
TRBJ2-3,TRBV29-1,CSVVGTSGSTDTQYF